This T cell receptor (beta chain) was sequenced for a study of cytomegalovirus exposure and HLA in healthy donors. Trimming removed 1 base from V and 13 bases from J, with 14 bases in between. The germline V gene has CDR1 SGHKS and CDR2 YYEKEE (reference sequence). This CDR3 has 12 residues. The PCR used 60 Vbeta and 13 Jbeta primers. Profiling relied on immunoSEQ multiplex PCR, and the TCRdb table lists in-frame clones only, not all of them. Of 210,000 or so clones listed, about three quarters were seen once; the top ten hold less than 3.5%. The source of this sequence is a woman in her fifties or sixties in good health and CMV-seropositive. The source material was PBMCs. The rearrangement links TRBV5-5 to TRBJ1-1; unclear D gene. CDR3 sequence (DNA): TGTGCCAGCAGCTTGAGCCGGGGATATGGTTTCTTT. Translation: CASSLSRGYGFF.